Sequencing of this TCR beta chain was carried out in a study of T cells in Graves' hyperthyroidism and ophthalmopathy (dated by TCRdb to about 2019). For the study in its entirety: Peripheral blood samples were taken at the time of initial diagnosis, prior to any treatment. A discovery cohort of about a hundred patients, approximately 44 with Graves' ophthalmopathy and 55 to 60 with stable Graves' hyperthyroidism, was used to find distinguishing TCR V-J signatures. In addition, the study compared T-cell repertoires in thyroid tissue and in blood from roughly 6 Graves' hyperthyroidism patients. The paper reports TCR Vbeta CDR3 sequencing of more than 120 peripheral blood samples: under 45 ophthalmopathy, about 75 hyperthyroidism and around 17 progressor patients. Following sampling, methimazole starting at 30 mg daily was given to hyperthyroidism patients, and high-dose intravenous methylprednisolone was given to ophthalmopathy patients. Prospective prediction of ophthalmopathy was tested in an independent validation cohort consisting of 18 hyperthyroidism patients and around 16 patients who later progressed to ophthalmopathy. The approximately 90 discovery patients were divided at random into training and test sets in a 7:3 ratio.

V and J lose 6 bases and 11 bases, and a span of 20 bases separates them. Spanning cysteine to phenylalanine, the CDR3 consists of 14 amino acids. Just the 42-base CDR3 DNA is kept, in frame starting at base 1. What the work shows at the level of the full study, not this receptor alone: Ophthalmopathy was separated from stable hyperthyroidism by a 13 V-J signature model, with over 85% sensitivity and around 81% specificity obtained in cross-validation and 80%/75% obtained in testing. No statistical method was used to fix the sample size in advance, and group allocation was not hidden from the investigators. Most expanded thyroid clonotypes (frequency above 0.001) were also found in blood, which suggests that blood repertoires may mirror thyroid immune responses. During validation, the model predicted progression to ophthalmopathy a median of about 6.3 months ahead of onset, with almost 71% sensitivity and 72.22% specificity.

Stable Graves' hyperthyroidism was defined as the absence of progression to ophthalmopathy over 18 months of follow-up. The hyperthyroidism patients were between 18 and 65 years old and newly diagnosed, with a disease duration of less than 2 months. The study excluded patients with uncontrolled infections, other autoimmune diseases, pregnancy or lactation. Clinical symptoms, serum thyroxine and TRAb, thyroid ultrasound, and orbital computed tomography formed the basis for the diagnoses. PBMCs were isolated from about 9.1 ml of fresh peripheral blood by Ficoll-Paque density gradient centrifugation. Total RNA was extracted using Trizol reagent, and RNA quality was assessed on an Agilent 2100 Bioanalyzer. As for this clonotype: Its antigen is not yet known. No base quality values were provided; no much bigger clone lies one nucleotide off.

The TCR beta CDR3 regions were amplified from RNA transcripts. The TCR CDR3 was subjected to a first round of RT-PCR using the HTBI primer set and the Qiagen OneStep RT-PCR kit. Libraries were constructed in a second round of multiplex PCR, after which size selection and purification were carried out. Sequencing of the libraries was done on an Illumina HiSeq2000 using paired-end 100 bp reads. For the original study's pipeline: SOAPnuke was used to process the raw data, with reads discarded if the reads contained adapters or uncalled bases, had a mean Phred below 15, or lacked an exact constant-primer or identifier match. COPE v1.2.5 was used to merge high-quality paired reads, and clonotypes were defined as unique nucleotide sequences. Clonotypes were aligned to IMGT TRBV, TRBD and TRBJ reference segments using MiTCR v1.1. Analysis was restricted to V-J combinations with a frequency above 0.0001, which covered about 99% of repertoires. A TCS score was defined as the ratio of F50 (clonal expansion) to E x V (chaos), with BLOSUM62-based TCRdist applied between CDR3 peptides within each V-J. Welch's t-statistics and random forest reduced roughly 540 V-J features to 10 to 15, which were used in a naive Bayes classifier (R e1071). TCRdb reprocessed the public reads (quality trimming at Q25 with fastp, clone calling with MiXCR) and kept in-frame beta chains. When rows share a CDR3 protein, they turn into one entry using the most common DNA and genes. It is TCRdb's table, rather than the study itself, that gives the V and J calls and clone size. In this sample the table shows approximately 480,000 distinct CDR3 sequences, roughly 20% of which occur a single time. The top ten clones comprise about 26% of the sample.

The rearranged segments are TRBV12-3 or TRBV12-4 and TRBJ1-5; the D region possibly corresponds to TRBD1 (6 bases align). Sequenced sample: blood. The receptor was isolated from a man younger than 35 with Graves' hyperthyroidism. The nucleotides are TGTGCCAGCAGCTCGAACAGGGATCTGACAGCCCAGCATTTT. Its coded protein is CASSSNRDLTAQHF.